One sample yielded the 16 T cell receptor beta chains listed below, sequenced in a study of blood T cell repertoires in COVID-19. Profiled with immunoSEQ multiplex PCR; TCRdb holds only in-frame clones, not every one. The sample lists 90,000 to 130,000 clones; approximately 82% were seen once. The sample consisted of peripheral blood. These receptors came from a woman between 65 and 79 years old with acute or convalescent COVID-19.

V is TRBV18 and J is TRBJ2-7; 9 bases line up with TRBD1. The CDR3 extends over 15 amino acids. Per the germline V gene, CDR1 is KGHSH and CDR2 is LQKENI. The V gene end was trimmed by 5 bases and the J gene end by 2 bases; junction bases not matched to a gene: 7. The CDR3 DNA sequence: TGTGCCAGCTCATCTGGACAGGGGCCTACCTACGAGCAGTACTTC. The encoded protein is CASSSGQGPTYEQYF.

The chain combines TRBV10-1 with TRBJ1-1; 9 nucleotides match TRBD1. There are 14 residues in the CDR3. The V gene end was trimmed by 6 bases and the J gene end by 5 bases; junction bases not matched to a gene: 7. Germline loops: CDR1 WNHNN, CDR2 SYGVQD (reference sequence). CDR3 bases: TGCGCCAGCAGGGACAGGGGCGGGGGAACTGAAGCTTTCTTT. Translated: CASRDRGGGTEAFF.

The chain links TRBV7-3 to TRBJ2-2, with 11 bases that match TRBD2. V shed 5 bases and J 7 bases; nucleotides not matched to a gene: 12. This CDR3 comprises 17 residues. Per the germline V gene, CDR1 is SGHTA and CDR2 is FQGTGA. CDR3 loop: CASSAQTSGNLGGELFF. CDR3 sequence (DNA): TGTGCCAGCAGCGCCCAGACTAGCGGGAACTTGGGCGGGGAGCTGTTTTTT.

The chain is built from TRBV28 and TRBJ1-4, with TRBD1 matching 9 bases. The V and J ends lost 2 bases and 8 bases, in that order; junction bases with no gene match: 9. Per the germline V gene, CDR1 is MDHEN and CDR2 is SYDVKM. The CDR3 covers 16 residues. CDR3 amino acids: CASSLHLGQGREKLFF. The CDR3 DNA is TGTGCCAGCAGTTTACACCTCGGACAGGGGAGAGAAAAACTGTTTTTT.

The CDR3 region has the DNA TGCGCCAGCAGCTTGGGCCCAGCTAACTATGGCTACACCTTC. Its translation is CASSLGPANYGYTF. This sequence joins TRBV5-1 and TRBJ1-2, with D unclear. The V end lost 0 bases, the J end lost 0 bases, and 6 bases lay between the germline ends. Germline V lookup: CDR1 SGHRS, CDR2 YFSETQ. CDR3 length: 14 amino acids.

The chain combines TRBV19 with TRBJ1-1, with TRBD1 matching 8 bases. The CDR3 is 13 residues long. After removal of 8 bases from V and 2 bases from J, the junction contained 4 bases not matched to a gene. CDR1 is LNHDA, CDR2 SQIVND, per germline (reference sequence). CDR3 sequence: CASGDRTNTEAFF. In DNA, the CDR3 is TGTGCCAGTGGGGACAGGACTAACACTGAAGCTTTCTTT.

The chain employs TRBV27 and TRBJ1-1; 7 positions match TRBD1. This CDR3 contains 14 residues. After removal of 5 bases from V and 3 bases from J, the junction contained 6 bases not matched to a gene. Per germline, CDR1 MNHEY and CDR2 SMNVEV (reference sequence). CDR3 DNA sequence: TGTGCCAGCAGTCGCCGCACAGGGGACACTGAAGCTTTCTTT. Translation: CASSRRTGDTEAFF.

This clone was observed once. This chain links TRBV9 with TRBJ2-1; the D is unclear. This CDR3 comprises 12 residues. Germline V lookup: CDR1 SGDLS, CDR2 YYNGEE. V was cut by 2 bases and J by 15 bases, with 15 bases left in between. The CDR3 DNA follows: TGTGCCAGCAGCGTCGAAAGAGCAGGTGGGTTCTTC. Amino acids: CASSVERAGGFF.

The chain is built from TRBV19 and TRBJ2-6; D possibly corresponds to TRBD2 (7 bases). The CDR3 is 16 amino acids. Between the trimmed V and J ends, which lost 9 bases and 4 bases, there was a span of 19 bases. The germline V gene has CDR1 LNHDA and CDR2 SQIVND (reference sequence). The CDR3: CASGRTRGSGANVLTF. Written as DNA, the CDR3 is TGTGCCAGCGGGAGGACCAGGGGATCCGGGGCCAACGTCCTGACTTTC.

This clone was detected a few times. The chain couples TRBV6-6 to TRBJ2-2, with D maybe TRBD2 (5 bases). V was trimmed by 6 bases and J by 7 bases, leaving 6 bases between them. The CDR3 covers 11 residues. Germline V gene data show CDR1 as MNHNY and CDR2 as SVGAGI (reference sequence). The CDR3 DNA reads TGTGCCAGCAGGGCGGGCGGGGAGCTGTTTTTT. Amino acid sequence: CASRAGGELFF.

This clone was recorded only once. This chain joins TRBV6-5 and TRBJ2-7, with D uncertain. Per germline, CDR1 MNHEY and CDR2 SVGAGI. The CDR3 extends over 12 amino acids. Trimming took off 10 bases at V and 7 bases at J, with 17 bases between the two ends. CDR3 loop: CATVARVGEQYV. For the CDR3, the DNA is TGTGCCACCGTGGCCCGGGTTGGAGAGCAGTACGTC.

The chain joins TRBV15 to TRBJ1-1; D is perhaps TRBD1 (6 bases). Germline V gene data show CDR1 as LNHNV and CDR2 as YYDKDF (reference sequence). Deletions cut 5 bases from V and 4 bases from J, with 23 bases between. The CDR3 has 17 amino acids. DNA of the CDR3: TGTGCCACCAGCGCAGAGCTCGGAGCAGGGGCCGGCACTGAAGCTTTCTTT. It specifies CATSAELGAGAGTEAFF. Drawing the rest from reference TRBV15 and TRBJ1-1, the complete variable domain is DAMVIQNPRYQVTQFGKPVTLSCSQTLNHNVMYWYQQKSSQAPKLLFHYYDKDFNNEADTPDNFQSRRPNTSFCFLDIRSPGLGDTAMYLCATSAELGAGAGTEAFFGQGTRLTVV.

The V call is TRBV6-4, the J call TRBJ2-7, with 13 bases that match TRBD2. Trimming removed 5 bases from V and 4 bases from J; junction bases left unmatched: 11. The germline gives CDR1 MRHNA, CDR2 SNTAGT. The CDR3 length is 17 residues. CDR3 nucleotides: TGTGCCAGCAGTCCACTTGTACTAGCGGGAGGGCGGTACGAGCAGTACTTC. Translating gives CASSPLVLAGGRYEQYF.

The rearrangement links TRBV18 to TRBJ2-1; the D gene is possibly TRBD2 (5 bases). Per the germline V gene, CDR1 is KGHSH and CDR2 is LQKENI. The V and J ends lost 3 bases and 4 bases respectively, with 16 bases between them. This CDR3 comprises 16 residues. The CDR3 protein is CASSPPLRDWYNEQFF. For the CDR3, the DNA is TGTGCCAGCTCACCGCCACTTCGGGATTGGTACAATGAGCAGTTCTTC.

This chain joins TRBV28 and TRBJ2-1; TRBD1 matches at 11 bases. The germline V gene encodes CDR1 MDHEN and CDR2 SYDVKM. The CDR3 covers 14 residues. The trim removed 8 bases at V and 7 bases at J, leaving 7 bases unmatched. The chain's CDR3 is CASFWTGGMNEQFF. In DNA, the CDR3 is TGTGCCAGCTTCTGGACAGGGGGCATGAATGAGCAGTTCTTC.

The chain combines TRBV3-1 (or the pseudogene TRBV3-2) with TRBJ1-2; tentatively, D is TRBD1 (5 bases). Germline V lookup: CDR1 LGHDT, CDR2 YNNKEL (reference sequence). The ends were cut back, 1 base at V and 0 bases at J, with 12 bases in the middle. The length of the CDR3 is 16 residues. The DNA for the CDR3 is TGTGCCAGCAGCCAAGCGGGGGGGACGACTAACTATGGCTACACCTTC. Amino acid sequence: CASSQAGGTTNYGYTF.